This T cell receptor (beta chain) was sequenced for a study of identical twins. This clonotype was seen many times. The antigen remains unidentified. General study points: Models predicted too little out-of-frame TCR alpha sharing in monozygotic twins. Conclusions came from cross-sectional statistical analysis, not from following the same donors.

Germline CDR1 is SGHRS and CDR2 is YFSETQ. Trimming took off 0 bases at V and 4 bases at J, with 7 bases between the two ends. The CDR3 has 14 residues. Via MiXCR, TCRdb re-called the 5' RACE reads, giving one row per CDR3 protein. The sample includes roughly 250,000 distinct CDR3 sequences, around 7% of them seen just once. These records were also assigned to another study, of yellow fever vaccine responses in identical twins. As that study records: Reportedly, twins showed a vaccine T cell response that looked partly convergent and partly personalized.

The chain uses TRBV5-1 and TRBJ2-2, with D possibly TRBD1 on 5 matching bases. Specimen: memory (CD45RO+) T cells sorted from blood. The TCR sequence derives from a woman aged 18-29 years in good health. The CDR3 DNA follows: TGCGCCAGCAGCTTGGGACAGTTCACCGGGGAGCTGTTTTTT. Translation gives CASSLGQFTGELFF.